This is a list of T cell receptor beta chains from one sample in a study of T cells in Graves' hyperthyroidism and ophthalmopathy. Via MiXCR, TCRdb re-called the multiplex PCR reads, giving one row per CDR3 protein. The sample shows 250,000 to 350,000 distinct CDR3 sequences, 22% of them seen only once. The specimen sequenced was blood. These receptors were obtained from a man aged 30-40 years with Graves' ophthalmopathy. Each CDR3 is given with its conserved first and last residue.

j_call,v_call,cdr3_aa
TRBJ2-3,TRBV20-1,CTTDRGGSRTDMQYF
TRBJ2-7,TRBV14,CASSPWESYEQYF
TRBJ1-6,TRBV27,CASSLTDRVYNSPLHF
TRBJ2-1,TRBV12-3/TRBV12-4,CASSTGSEQFF
TRBJ2-5,TRBV12-5,CASGGGLAGQETQYF
TRBJ2-3,TRBV5-1,CASRRQGGPDTGDTQYF
TRBJ1-5,TRBV29-1,CSVPGRLGSGNQPQHF
TRBJ1-5,TRBV28,CASHYKGKFSNQPQHF
TRBJ2-1,TRBV7-9,CASSLALATYNEQFF
TRBJ2-5,TRBV2,CASSRTTQETQYF
TRBJ1-5,TRBV7-2,CASSRDRASNQPQHF
TRBJ2-3,TRBV14,CASSAGGDTQYF
TRBJ2-7,TRBV5-4,CASRQGSTGEQYF
TRBJ2-3,TRBV7-2,CASSYGTRPSTDTQYF
TRBJ1-2,TRBV12-3/TRBV12-4,CASRNLHGYTF
TRBJ2-7,TRBV4-2,CASSQVPGTSYEQYF
TRBJ1-2,TRBV29-1,CSVEDRGRDGYTF
TRBJ2-7,TRBV27,CASSLSGLAPYEQYF
TRBJ1-1,TRBV28,CASSLYGDRANTEAFF
TRBJ1-1,TRBV2,CASSPQGAEAFF
TRBJ2-7,TRBV10-3,CAISETGSYYEQYF
TRBJ1-1,TRBV5-6,CASSLGEYWVAFF
TRBJ1-1,TRBV19,CASSILPGQAANTEAFF
TRBJ1-3,TRBV6-1,CASSYYDDSGNTIYF
TRBJ2-7,TRBV14,CASRGKTLYEQYF
TRBJ2-5,TRBV4-2,CASSQAGSSTETQYF
TRBJ2-7,TRBV30,CAWSPGREQYF
TRBJ2-1,TRBV18,CASSPPGPPGNEQFF
TRBJ2-5,TRBV11-2,CASSFGLANQETQYF
TRBJ1-6,TRBV18,CASQLTVGLYNSPLHF
TRBJ1-2,TRBV11-2,CASSSRGDTANYGYTF
TRBJ2-1,TRBV20-1,CSAYGGAANNEQFF
TRBJ1-1,TRBV11-2,CASSLRPADVNTEAFF
TRBJ1-1,TRBV28,CASRPHTNTEAFF
TRBJ2-7,TRBV10-3,CATALPGRGKYEQYF
TRBJ1-2,TRBV20-1,CSAPGGAGFPDGYTF